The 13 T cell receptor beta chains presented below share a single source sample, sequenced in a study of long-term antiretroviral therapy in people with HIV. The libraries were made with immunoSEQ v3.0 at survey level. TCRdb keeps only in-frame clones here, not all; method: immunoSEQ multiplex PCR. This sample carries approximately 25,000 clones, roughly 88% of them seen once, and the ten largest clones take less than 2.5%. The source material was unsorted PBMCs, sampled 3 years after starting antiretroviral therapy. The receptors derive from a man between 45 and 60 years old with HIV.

CDR3 in amino acids: CASNLFGANVLTF. CDR3 nucleotides: TGTGCCAGCAATTTGTTTGGGGCCAACGTCCTGACTTTC. This rearrangement joins TRBV7-2 to TRBJ2-6, with D uncertain. The CDR3 is 13 amino acids. The V gene lost 7 bases and the J gene lost 3 bases, with 7 bases spanning the gap. Germline values: CDR1 SGHTA, CDR2 FQGNSA.

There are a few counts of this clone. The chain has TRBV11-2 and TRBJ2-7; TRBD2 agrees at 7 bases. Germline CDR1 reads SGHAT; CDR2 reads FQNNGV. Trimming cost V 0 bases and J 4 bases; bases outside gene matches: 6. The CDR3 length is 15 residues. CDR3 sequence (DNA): TGTGCCAGCAGCTTAGAGGCGGGAGATCAGTACGAGCAGTACTTC. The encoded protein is CASSLEAGDQYEQYF.

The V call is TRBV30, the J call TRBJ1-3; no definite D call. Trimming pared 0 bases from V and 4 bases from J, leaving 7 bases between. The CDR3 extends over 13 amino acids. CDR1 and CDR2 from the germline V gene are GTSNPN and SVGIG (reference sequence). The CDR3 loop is CAWSVLLGNTIYF. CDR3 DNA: TGTGCCTGGAGTGTACTGCTGGGAAACACCATATATTTT.

The CDR3 coding sequence is TGTGCCAGCAGTGCTGACTACAATGAGCAGTTCTTC. It yields the protein CASSADYNEQFF. The chain uses TRBV2 and TRBJ2-1; D not certain. Germline CDR1 SNHLY, CDR2 FYNNEI. The CDR3 sequence is 12 residues long. Trimming pared 4 bases from V and 3 bases from J, leaving 4 bases between.

CDR3 nucleotides: TGTGCCATCAGTTCCGGGACGGTGGGCTTAGTGGCACCCCTCCACTTT. It codes for CAISSGTVGLVAPLHF. The chain has TRBV10-3 and TRBJ1-6; maybe TRBD1 (5 bases). The CDR3 consists of 16 residues. With 5 bases removed from V and 11 bases from J, the gap between germline ends came to 22 bases. Germline lookup yields CDR1 ENHRY and CDR2 SYGVKD.

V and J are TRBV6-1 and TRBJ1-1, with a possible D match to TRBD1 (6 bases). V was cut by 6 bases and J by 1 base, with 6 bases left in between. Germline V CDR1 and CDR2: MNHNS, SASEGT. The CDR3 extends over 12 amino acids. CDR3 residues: CASRDRNTEAFF. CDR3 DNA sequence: TGTGCCAGCAGGGACAGGAACACTGAAGCTTTCTTT.

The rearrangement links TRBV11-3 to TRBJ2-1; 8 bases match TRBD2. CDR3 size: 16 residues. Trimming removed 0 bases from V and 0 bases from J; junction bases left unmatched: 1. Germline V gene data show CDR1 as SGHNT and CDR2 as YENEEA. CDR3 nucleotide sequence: TGTGCCAGCAGCTTAGATGGGACTAGCTCCTACAATGAGCAGTTCTTC. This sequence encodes CASSLDGTSSYNEQFF.

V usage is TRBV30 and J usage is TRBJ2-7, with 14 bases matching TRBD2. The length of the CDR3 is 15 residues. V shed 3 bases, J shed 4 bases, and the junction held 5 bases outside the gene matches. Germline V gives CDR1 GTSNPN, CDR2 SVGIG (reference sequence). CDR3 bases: TGTGCCTGGAGGGGGGGACTAGCGGGGGTTTACGAGCAGTACTTC. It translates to CAWRGGLAGVYEQYF.

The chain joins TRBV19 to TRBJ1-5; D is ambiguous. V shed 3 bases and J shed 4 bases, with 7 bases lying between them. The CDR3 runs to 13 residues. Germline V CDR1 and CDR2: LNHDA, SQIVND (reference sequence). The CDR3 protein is CASSMVQNQPQHF. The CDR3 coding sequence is TGTGCCAGTAGTATGGTGCAAAATCAGCCCCAGCATTTT.

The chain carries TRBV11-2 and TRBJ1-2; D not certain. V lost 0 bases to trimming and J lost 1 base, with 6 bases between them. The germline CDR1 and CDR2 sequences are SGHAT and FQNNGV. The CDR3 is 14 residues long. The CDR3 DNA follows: TGTGCCAGCAGCTTAGACGAGATTAACTATGGCTACACCTTC. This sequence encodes CASSLDEINYGYTF. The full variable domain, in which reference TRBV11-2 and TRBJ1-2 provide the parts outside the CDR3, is EAGVAQSPRYKIIEKRQSVAFWCNPISGHATLYWYQQILGQGPKLLIQFQNNGVVDDSQLPKDRFSAERLKGVDSTLKIQPAKLEDSAVYLCASSLDEINYGYTFGSGTRLTVV.

The CDR3 DNA is TGTGCCAGCAGAGCGCCGAACACCGGGGAGCTGTTTTTT. Translation gives CASRAPNTGELFF. The J gene is TRBJ2-2, the V gene TRBV6-1; unclear D gene. Per germline, CDR1 MNHNS and CDR2 SASEGT. The V end lost 6 bases, the J end lost 0 bases, and 5 bases lay between the germline ends. The CDR3 loop spans 13 amino acids.

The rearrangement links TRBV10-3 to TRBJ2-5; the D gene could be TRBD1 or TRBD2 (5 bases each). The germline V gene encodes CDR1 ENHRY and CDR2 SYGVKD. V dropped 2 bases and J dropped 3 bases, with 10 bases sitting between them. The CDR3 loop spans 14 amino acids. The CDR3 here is CAISEIGTKETQYF. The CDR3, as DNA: TGTGCCATCAGTGAGATTGGGACCAAAGAGACCCAGTACTTC.

This chain's CDR3 is CASSPQLGDSYEQYF. The CDR3 DNA sequence: TGTGCCAGCAGCCCCCAACTCGGGGACTCCTACGAGCAGTACTTC. The V gene is TRBV7-2, the J gene TRBJ2-7; D might be TRBD2 (5 bases). This CDR3 spans 15 amino acids. Germline-derived CDR1 and CDR2 are SGHTA and FQGNSA. The V end was cut by 5 bases, the J end by 0 bases, with 14 bases between.